The next 7 T cell receptor beta chains were all read from a single sample in a study of blood T cell repertoires in COVID-19. The assay was immunoSEQ multiplex PCR, and TCRdb's table has in-frame clones only and misses some. The sample includes about 230,000 clones, 88% of them seen just once. Sequenced: PBMCs or T cells enriched from blood (not recorded which). The receptors come from a woman aged 40 to 50 with acute COVID-19.

V gene TRBV5-1 combines with J gene TRBJ1-3; no firm D call. The CDR3 loop spans 16 amino acids. CDR1 is SGHRS, CDR2 YFSETQ, per germline. V was trimmed by 4 bases and J by 0 bases, leaving 14 bases between them. The CDR3 reads CASSVQPISSGNTIYF. The CDR3 nucleotides read TGCGCCAGCAGCGTACAGCCTATCAGCTCTGGAAACACCATATATTTT.

This clone was picked up one time. The chain employs TRBV30 and TRBJ2-5; D unclear. The germline CDR1 and CDR2 sequences are GTSNPN and SVGIG (reference sequence). CDR3 length: 13 residues. Trimming left V 1 base short and J 7 bases short, with 13 bases between. CDR3 bases: TGTGCCTGGAGTGATTATAGAGTTGCGACCCAGTACTTC. Its protein is CAWSDYRVATQYF.

A few counts support this clone. The rearrangement links TRBV6-6 to TRBJ2-3, with TRBD2 matching 13 bases. The CDR3 totals 17 residues. Germline V gene data show CDR1 as MNHNY and CDR2 as SVGAGI (reference sequence). Trimming took 5 bases from V and 0 from J; bases not matched to a gene: 5. CDR3 sequence (DNA): TGTGCCAGCAGTAGATGGACTAGCGGGGGAAGCACAGATACGCAGTATTTT. Translating it yields CASSRWTSGGSTDTQYF.

Details on this clone: In the same sample, other DNA sequences code for this CDR3. The chain carries TRBV10-1 and TRBJ1-1, with D tentatively TRBD1 (5 bases). The CDR3 consists of 15 residues. CDR1 is WNHNN, CDR2 SYGVQD, per germline (reference sequence). Between the trimmed V and J ends, which lost 0 bases and 2 bases, there was a span of 10 bases. The CDR3 loop reads CASSESWQGNTEAFF. The CDR3, as DNA: TGCGCCAGCAGTGAGTCGTGGCAGGGAAACACTGAAGCTTTCTTT.

Points on this clone: Germline and junction disagree at one end, which may indicate a read error. The rearrangement joins TRBV12-5 to TRBJ1-3; D is unresolved. This CDR3 region has 13 residues. Looked up from germline, CDR1 is LGHNT and CDR2 is FRNRAP. CDR3 coding DNA: TGTGCTAGTGGTTTCGTGACTGGAGACACCATATATTTT. It specifies CASGFVTGDTIYF.

This chain uses TRBV5-6 with TRBJ2-4, with 7 positions matching TRBD2. J lost 8 bases, V lost 0 bases, and 8 bases had no gene match. CDR3 length equals 15 residues. Per the germline V gene, CDR1 is SGHDT and CDR2 is YYEEEE. CDR3 loop: CASSLASSGAYIQYF. The CDR3 DNA follows: TGTGCCAGCAGCTTGGCGTCTAGCGGAGCGTACATTCAGTACTTC.

The V call is TRBV29-1, the J call TRBJ2-5; D is ambiguous. This CDR3 comprises 12 residues. V lost 4 bases to trimming and J lost 5 bases, with 11 bases between them. CDR1 SQVTM and CDR2 ANQGSEA come from the germline V gene. The CDR3 here is CSVAQVEETQYF. The CDR3 DNA reads TGCAGCGTTGCCCAGGTTGAGGAGACCCAGTACTTC.